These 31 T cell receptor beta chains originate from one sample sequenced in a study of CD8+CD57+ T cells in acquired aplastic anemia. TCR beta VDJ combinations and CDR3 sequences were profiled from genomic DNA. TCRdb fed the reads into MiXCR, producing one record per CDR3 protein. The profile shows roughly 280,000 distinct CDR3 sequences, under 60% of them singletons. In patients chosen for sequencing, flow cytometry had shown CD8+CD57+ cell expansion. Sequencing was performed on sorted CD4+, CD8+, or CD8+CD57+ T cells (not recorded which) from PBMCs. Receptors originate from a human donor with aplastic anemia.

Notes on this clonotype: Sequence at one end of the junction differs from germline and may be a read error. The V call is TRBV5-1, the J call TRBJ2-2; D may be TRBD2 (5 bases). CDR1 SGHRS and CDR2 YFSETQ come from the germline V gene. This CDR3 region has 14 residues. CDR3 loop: CASSHHRGPGELFF. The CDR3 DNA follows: TGTGCCAGCAGCCACCATCGGGGTCCCGGGGAGCTGTTTTTT.

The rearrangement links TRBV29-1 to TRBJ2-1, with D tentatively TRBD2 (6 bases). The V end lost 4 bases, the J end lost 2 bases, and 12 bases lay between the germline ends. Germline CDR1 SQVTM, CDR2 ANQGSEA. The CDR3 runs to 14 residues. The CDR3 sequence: CSVGPGAPYNEQFF. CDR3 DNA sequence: TGCAGCGTTGGACCGGGAGCTCCCTACAATGAGCAGTTCTTC.

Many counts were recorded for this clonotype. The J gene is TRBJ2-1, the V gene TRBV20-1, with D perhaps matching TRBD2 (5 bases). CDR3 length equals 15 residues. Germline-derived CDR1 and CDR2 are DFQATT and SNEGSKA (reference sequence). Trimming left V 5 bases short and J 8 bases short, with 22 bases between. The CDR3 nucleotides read TGCAGTGCTCTTTCCCCTGCGGGTCGTGGATATGAGCAGTTCTTC. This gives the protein CSALSPAGRGYEQFF.

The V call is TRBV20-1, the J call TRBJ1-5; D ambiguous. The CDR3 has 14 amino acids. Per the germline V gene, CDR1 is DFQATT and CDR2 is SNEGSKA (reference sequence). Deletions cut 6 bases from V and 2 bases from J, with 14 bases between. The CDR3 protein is CSARRMGGNQPQHF. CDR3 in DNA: TGCAGTGCCAGAAGGATGGGAGGCAATCAGCCCCAGCATTTT.

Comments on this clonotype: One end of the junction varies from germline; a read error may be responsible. The CDR3: CASSLRTGGTGELVF. Here the CDR3 DNA reads TGTGCCAGCAGCTTAAGAACTGGAGGGACCGGGGAGCTGGTTTTT. The J gene is TRBJ2-2, the V gene TRBV7-3; D is perhaps TRBD2 (6 bases). CDR1 is SGHTA, CDR2 FQGTGA, per germline. The CDR3 runs to 15 residues.

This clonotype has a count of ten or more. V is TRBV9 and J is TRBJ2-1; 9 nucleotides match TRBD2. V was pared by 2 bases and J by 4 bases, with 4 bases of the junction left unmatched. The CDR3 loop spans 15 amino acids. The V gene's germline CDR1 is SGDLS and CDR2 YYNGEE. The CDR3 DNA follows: TGTGCCAGCAGCGTTCTAGCGGGAATATACAATGAGCAGTTCTTC. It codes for CASSVLAGIYNEQFF.

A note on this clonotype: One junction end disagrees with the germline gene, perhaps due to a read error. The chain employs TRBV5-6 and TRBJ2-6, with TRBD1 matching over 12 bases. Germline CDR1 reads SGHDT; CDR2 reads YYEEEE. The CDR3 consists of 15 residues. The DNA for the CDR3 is TGTGCCAGCAGCTTGCCGGGACAGGGGGCGACCACTGAAGCTTTC. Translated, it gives CASSLPGQGATTEAF.

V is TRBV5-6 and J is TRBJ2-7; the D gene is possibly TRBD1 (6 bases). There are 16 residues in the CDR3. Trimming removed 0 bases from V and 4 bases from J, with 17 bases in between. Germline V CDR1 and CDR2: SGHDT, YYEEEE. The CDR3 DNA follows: TGTGCCAGCAGCTTGGAACAGGGTAGGCGACGGTACGAGCAGTACTTC. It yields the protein CASSLEQGRRRYEQYF.

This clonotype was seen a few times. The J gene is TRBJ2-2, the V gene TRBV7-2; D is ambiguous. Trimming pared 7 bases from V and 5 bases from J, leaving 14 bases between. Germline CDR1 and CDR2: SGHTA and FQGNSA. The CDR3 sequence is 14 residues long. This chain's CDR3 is CASISPLETGELFF. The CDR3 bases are TGTGCCAGCATAAGCCCGTTAGAGACCGGGGAGCTGTTTTTT.

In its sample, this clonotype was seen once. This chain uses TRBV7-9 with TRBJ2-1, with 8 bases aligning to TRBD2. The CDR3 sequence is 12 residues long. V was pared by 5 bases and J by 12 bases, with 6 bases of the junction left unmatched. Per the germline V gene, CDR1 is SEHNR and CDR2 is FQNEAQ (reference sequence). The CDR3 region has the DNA TGTGCCAGCAGCATGGGACTAGAGGGGCAGTTCTTC. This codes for CASSMGLEGQFF.

CDR3 sequence (DNA): TGTGCCATCAGTGAGTCGCGAGCTGTATTCACAGATACGCAGTATTTT. The encoded protein is CAISESRAVFTDTQYF. The rearrangement joins TRBV10-3 to TRBJ2-3; D is unresolved. Germline V gene sequence: CDR1 ENHRY, CDR2 SYGVKD. V gave up 0 bases and J gave up 2 bases, with 12 bases separating them. The CDR3 contains 16 residues.

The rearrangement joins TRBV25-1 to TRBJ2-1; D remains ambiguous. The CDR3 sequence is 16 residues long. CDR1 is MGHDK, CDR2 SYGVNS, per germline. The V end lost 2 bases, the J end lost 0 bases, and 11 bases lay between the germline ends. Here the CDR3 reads CASSEVSLTSYNEQFF. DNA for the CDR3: TGTGCCAGCAGTGAAGTGTCGTTGACCTCCTACAATGAGCAGTTCTTC.

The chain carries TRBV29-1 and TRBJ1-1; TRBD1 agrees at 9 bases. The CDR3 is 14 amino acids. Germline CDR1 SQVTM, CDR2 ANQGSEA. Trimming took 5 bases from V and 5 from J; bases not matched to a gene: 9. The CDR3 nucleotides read TGCAGCGTTTCCGGGACAGGGATTGGGACTGAAGCTTTCTTT. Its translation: CSVSGTGIGTEAFF.

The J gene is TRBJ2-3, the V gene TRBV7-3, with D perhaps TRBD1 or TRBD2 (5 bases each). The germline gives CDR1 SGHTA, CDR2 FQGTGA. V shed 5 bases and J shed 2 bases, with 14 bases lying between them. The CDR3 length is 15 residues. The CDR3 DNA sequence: TGTGCCAGCAGCCCCGGGACGTTTCACACAGATACGCAGTATTTT. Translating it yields CASSPGTFHTDTQYF.

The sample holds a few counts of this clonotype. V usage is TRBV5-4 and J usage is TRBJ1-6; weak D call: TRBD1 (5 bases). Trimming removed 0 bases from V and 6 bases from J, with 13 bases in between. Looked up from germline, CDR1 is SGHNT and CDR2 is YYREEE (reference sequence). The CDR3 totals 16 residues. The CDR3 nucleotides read TGTGCCAGCAGCTTGGATTTAGGAGGGGCTAATTCACCCCTCCACTTT. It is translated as CASSLDLGGANSPLHF.

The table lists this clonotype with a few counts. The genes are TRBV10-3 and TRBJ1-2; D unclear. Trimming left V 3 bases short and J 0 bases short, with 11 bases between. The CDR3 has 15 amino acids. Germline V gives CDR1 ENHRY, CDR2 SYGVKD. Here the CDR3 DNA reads TGTGCCATCAGTGACCGGACGGCTGCTAACTATGGCTACACCTTC. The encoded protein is CAISDRTAANYGYTF.

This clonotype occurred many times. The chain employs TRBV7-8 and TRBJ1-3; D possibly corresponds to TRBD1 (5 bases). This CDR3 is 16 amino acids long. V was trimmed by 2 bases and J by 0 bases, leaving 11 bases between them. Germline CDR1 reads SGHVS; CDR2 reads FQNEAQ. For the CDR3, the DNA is TGTGCCAGCAGCTTATATGAGACAGCCTCTGGAAACACCATATATTTT. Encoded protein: CASSLYETASGNTIYF. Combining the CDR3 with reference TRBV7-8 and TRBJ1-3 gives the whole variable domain GAGVSQSPRYKVAKRGQDVALRCDPISGHVSLFWYQQALGQGPEFLTYFQNEAQLDKSGLPSDRFFAERPEGSVSTLKIQRTQQEDSAVYLCASSLYETASGNTIYFGEGSWLTVV.

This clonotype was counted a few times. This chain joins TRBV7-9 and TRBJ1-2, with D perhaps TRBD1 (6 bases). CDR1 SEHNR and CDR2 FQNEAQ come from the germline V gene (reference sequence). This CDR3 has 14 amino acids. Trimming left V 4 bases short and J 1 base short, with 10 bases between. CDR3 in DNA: TGTGCCAGCAGCTCCACAGGGATTAACTATGGCTACACCTTC. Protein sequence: CASSSTGINYGYTF.

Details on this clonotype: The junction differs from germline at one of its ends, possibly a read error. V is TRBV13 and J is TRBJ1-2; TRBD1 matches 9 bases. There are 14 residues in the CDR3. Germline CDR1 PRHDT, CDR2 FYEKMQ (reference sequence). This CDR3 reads CASYGQGPNHGYTF. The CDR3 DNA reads TGTGCCAGCTATGGACAGGGGCCTAACCATGGCTACACCTTC.

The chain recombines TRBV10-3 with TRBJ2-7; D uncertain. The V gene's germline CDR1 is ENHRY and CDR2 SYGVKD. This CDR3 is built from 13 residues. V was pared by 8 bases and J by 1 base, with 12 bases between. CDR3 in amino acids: CAIWDSSSYEQYF. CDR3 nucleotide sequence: TGTGCCATCTGGGATTCTTCGTCCTACGAGCAGTACTTC.

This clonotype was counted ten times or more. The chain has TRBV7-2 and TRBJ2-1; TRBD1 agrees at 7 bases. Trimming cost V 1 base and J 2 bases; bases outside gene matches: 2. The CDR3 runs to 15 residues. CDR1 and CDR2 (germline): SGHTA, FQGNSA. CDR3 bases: TGTGCCAGCAGCTTAGACAGGGGTACCTACAATGAGCAGTTCTTC. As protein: CASSLDRGTYNEQFF.

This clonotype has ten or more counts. In nucleotides, the CDR3 is TGTGCCACCAGCAGAGATCCTGCGGATACGCAGTATTTT. The encoded protein is CATSRDPADTQYF. The chain recombines TRBV15 with TRBJ2-3; D is unresolved. V shed 0 bases and J shed 6 bases, with 7 bases lying between them. This CDR3 has 13 residues. Germline lookup yields CDR1 LNHNV and CDR2 YYDKDF (reference sequence).

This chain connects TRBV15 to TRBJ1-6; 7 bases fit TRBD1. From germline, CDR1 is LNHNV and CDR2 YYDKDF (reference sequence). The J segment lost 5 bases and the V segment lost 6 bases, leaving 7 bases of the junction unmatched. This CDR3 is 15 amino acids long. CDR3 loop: CATSRTGDNNSPLHF. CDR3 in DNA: TGTGCCACCAGTAGAACAGGGGACAATAATTCACCCCTCCACTTT.

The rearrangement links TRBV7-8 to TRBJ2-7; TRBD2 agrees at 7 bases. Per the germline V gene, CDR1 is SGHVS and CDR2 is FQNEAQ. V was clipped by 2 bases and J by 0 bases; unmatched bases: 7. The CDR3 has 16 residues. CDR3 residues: CASSLLQREGSYEQYF. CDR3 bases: TGTGCCAGCAGCTTATTACAGAGGGAGGGCTCCTACGAGCAGTACTTC.

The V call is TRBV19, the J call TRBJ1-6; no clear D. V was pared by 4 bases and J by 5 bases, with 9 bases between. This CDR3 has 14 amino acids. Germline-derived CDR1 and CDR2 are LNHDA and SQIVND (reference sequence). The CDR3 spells CASSTGIDNSPLHF. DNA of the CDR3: TGTGCCAGTAGTACGGGAATTGATAATTCACCCCTCCACTTT.

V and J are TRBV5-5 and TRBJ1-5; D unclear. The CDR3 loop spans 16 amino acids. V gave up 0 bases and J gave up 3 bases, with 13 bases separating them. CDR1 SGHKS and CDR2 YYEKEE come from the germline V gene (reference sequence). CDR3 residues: CASSLGGPVTNQPQHF. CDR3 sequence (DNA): TGTGCCAGCAGCTTGGGTGGCCCGGTAACCAATCAGCCCCAGCATTTT.

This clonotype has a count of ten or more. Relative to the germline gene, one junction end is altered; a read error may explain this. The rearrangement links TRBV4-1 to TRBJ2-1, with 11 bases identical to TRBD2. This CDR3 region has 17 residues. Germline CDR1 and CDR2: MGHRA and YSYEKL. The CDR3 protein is CASSRGGLAVLYNKQFF. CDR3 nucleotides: TGCGCCAGCAGCCGAGGGGGACTAGCGGTACTTTACAATAAGCAGTTCTTC.

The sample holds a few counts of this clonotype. The chain's CDR3 is CASSQGYQRGGSGELFF. For the CDR3, the DNA is TGTGCCAGCAGCCAAGGATATCAGCGGGGGGGATCCGGGGAGCTGTTTTTT. The chain is built from TRBV3-1 and TRBJ2-2; 10 bases agree with TRBD2. The CDR3 sequence is 17 residues long. V was pared by 1 base and J by 6 bases, with 8 bases of the junction left unmatched. Germline values: CDR1 LGHDT, CDR2 YNNKEL (reference sequence).

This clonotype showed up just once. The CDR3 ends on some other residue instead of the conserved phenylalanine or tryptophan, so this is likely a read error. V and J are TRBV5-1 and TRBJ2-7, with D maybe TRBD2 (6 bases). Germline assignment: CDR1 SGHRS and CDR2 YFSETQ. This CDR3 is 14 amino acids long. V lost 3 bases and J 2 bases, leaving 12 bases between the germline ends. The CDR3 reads CASSWGTSAYEQYS. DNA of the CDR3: TGCGCCAGCAGCTGGGGGACTTCAGCCTACGAGCAGTACTCC.

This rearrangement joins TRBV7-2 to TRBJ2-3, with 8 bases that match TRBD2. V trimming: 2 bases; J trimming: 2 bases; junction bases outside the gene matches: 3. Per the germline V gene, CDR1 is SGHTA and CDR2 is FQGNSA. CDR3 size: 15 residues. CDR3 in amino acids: CASSLTGGATDTQYF. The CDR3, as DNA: TGTGCCAGCAGCTTAACCGGGGGGGCCACAGATACGCAGTATTTT.

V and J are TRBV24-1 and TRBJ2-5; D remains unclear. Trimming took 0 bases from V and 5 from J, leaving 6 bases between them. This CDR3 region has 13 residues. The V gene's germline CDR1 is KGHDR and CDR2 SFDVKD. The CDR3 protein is CATSDLQMETQYF. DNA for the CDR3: TGTGCCACCAGTGATTTGCAAATGGAGACCCAGTACTTC.